The clone carrying this T cell receptor (beta chain) was seen more than once but under ten times. Its antigen is not identified. The CDR3 has 15 residues. Trimming took 6 bases from V and 0 from J; bases not matched to a gene: 6. Germline CDR1 is SGHVS and CDR2 is FQNEAQ. This sample stems from a study of read filtering for tumor transcriptome and immune sequencing. General study results and limits: Dropping single-read clonotypes raised IR-seq and RNA-seq shared-clonotype correlation.

From about 400 ng of RNA, a library with molecular barcoded alpha/delta and beta/gamma adaptors was made. TCRdb recomputed calls from the reads with MiXCR, one row per CDR3 protein. The data show about 130,000 distinct CDR3 sequences, with roughly an eighth seen just once and 8.4% held by the top ten. This receptor was obtained from a donor aged 40 or over with multiple myeloma. This sequence joins TRBV7-8 and TRBJ2-7; the match to TRBD1 covers 9 bases. What was sequenced was a population of CD138-negative cells sorted from bone marrow. The CDR3 DNA sequence: TGTGCCAGCAGACAGGACAGGGGCCGCTCCTACGAGCAGTACTTC. Protein: CASRQDRGRSYEQYF.